This entry lists 15 T cell receptor beta chains sequenced from one sample in a study of blood T cells in healthy people across ages. Combining a sample-barcoded 5' primer with a J-beta primer mix, a second PCR ran for roughly 6 to 12 cycles. TCRdb analysed the 5' RACE reads with MiXCR anew, one entry per CDR3 protein. The data hold about 1,600,000 distinct CDR3 sequences, with about 40% observed a single time. Sequencing was carried out using blood. These receptor sequences come from a woman between 18 and 30 years old in good health.

The gene calls are TRBV10-3 and TRBJ2-1; D is unclear. Trimming removed 6 bases from V and 7 bases from J, with 13 bases in between. The germline CDR1 and CDR2 sequences are ENHRY and SYGVKD. The CDR3 length is 13 residues. CDR3: CAISPPERNEQFF. In DNA form, the CDR3 reads TGTGCCATCAGCCCCCCTGAAAGGAATGAGCAGTTCTTC.

This clonotype appeared a few times. The rearrangement links TRBV2 to TRBJ2-3; the match to TRBD1 covers 8 bases. CDR1 is SNHLY and CDR2 is FYNNEI in the germline V gene. This CDR3 has 13 residues. V dropped 6 bases and J dropped 4; count of bases not matched to a gene: 3. The CDR3 DNA reads as TGTGCCAGCAGGGACAGGGACCCAGATACGCAGTATTTT. Residues: CASRDRDPDTQYF.

The V gene is TRBV6-5, the J gene TRBJ1-2; D gene uncertain. Per germline, CDR1 MNHEY and CDR2 SVGAGI. The CDR3 spans 12 residues. Trimming removed 7 bases at V and 3 bases at J, with 9 bases between. CDR3 region: CASMGSYYGYTF. CDR3 DNA: TGTGCCAGCATGGGCAGCTACTATGGCTACACCTTC.

The chain links TRBV21-1 to TRBJ1-5; the table calls TRBD1, which could not be checked here. TRBV21-1 is assigned pseudogene status. CDR3 length equals 15 residues. The CDR3 DNA reads as TGTGCCAGCAGCAAAGAAGACAGGGGCAATCAGCCCCAGCATTTT. Protein product: CASSKEDRGNQPQHF.

The rearrangement links TRBV30 to TRBJ1-1; TRBD1 is a possible D gene (5 bases). The V end was cut by 3 bases, the J end by 8 bases, with 13 bases between. Germline loops: CDR1 GTSNPN, CDR2 SVGIG (reference sequence). This CDR3 is 12 amino acids long. CDR3 loop: CAWSRAREEAFF. The CDR3 DNA reads as TGTGCCTGGAGCAGGGCGCGGGAGGAAGCTTTCTTT.

The chain has TRBV10-2 and TRBJ2-1, with TRBD2 matching over 9 bases. The CDR3 is made up of 15 amino acids. V trimming: 4 bases; J trimming: 8 bases; junction bases outside the gene matches: 9. From germline, CDR1 is WSHSY and CDR2 SAAADI. The CDR3 region has the DNA TGCGCCAGCAGTGCGTTAGCGGGAGATTACCATGAGCAGTTCTTC. This codes for CASSALAGDYHEQFF.

This clonotype occurred a few times. The chain uses TRBV28 and TRBJ2-1, with 12 bases fitting TRBD2. Germline V gives CDR1 MDHEN, CDR2 SYDVKM. The CDR3 runs to 15 residues. Trimming took 2 bases from V and 9 from J; bases not matched to a gene: 5. The CDR3 DNA follows: TGTGCCAGCAGTTTAGCGGCTAGCGGGGGGGTTGAGCAGTTCTTC. Its translation: CASSLAASGGVEQFF.

This clonotype was observed a few times. The V and J genes are TRBV20-1 and TRBJ2-5; the match to TRBD2 covers 11 bases. Germline V CDR1 and CDR2: DFQATT, SNEGSKA (reference sequence). V gave up 3 bases and J gave up 1 base; unmatched junction bases: 4. The CDR3 consists of 15 residues. Here the CDR3 reads CSARGLAELQETQYF. The DNA of the CDR3 is TGCAGTGCTAGGGGACTAGCGGAACTCCAAGAGACCCAGTACTTC.

The sample holds a few counts of this clonotype. J is TRBJ2-5 and V is TRBV29-1; the D is unclear. CDR1 SQVTM and CDR2 ANQGSEA come from the germline V gene. The V gene lost 7 bases and the J gene lost 4 bases, with 19 bases spanning the gap. The CDR3 totals 14 residues. In nucleotides, the CDR3 is TGCAGCGCCCCCCCCATGGGTCTTTTAGAGACCCAGTACTTC. As protein: CSAPPMGLLETQYF.

This clonotype was detected only once. This chain connects TRBV15 to TRBJ2-2, with D unresolved. CDR3 length equals 14 residues. V was cut by 2 bases and J by 7 bases, with 11 bases left in between. The germline gives CDR1 LNHNV, CDR2 YYDKDF (reference sequence). The CDR3 reads CATSRRDRDGELFF. The DNA for the CDR3 is TGTGCCACCAGCAGACGAGATCGAGACGGGGAGCTGTTTTTT.

This clonotype was detected only a few times. The chain is built from TRBV9 and TRBJ2-3, with 7 bases aligning to TRBD2. The CDR3 runs 15 residues. Germline loops: CDR1 SGDLS, CDR2 YYNGEE. The trim removed 4 bases at V and 5 bases at J, leaving 10 bases unmatched. The chain's CDR3 is CASSPASGIVDTQYF. The CDR3 nucleotides are TGTGCCAGCAGCCCAGCGAGCGGGATTGTAGATACGCAGTATTTT.

This clonotype was counted only a few times. The chain carries TRBV6-6 and TRBJ1-1, with D unclear. The V end lost 0 bases, the J end lost 6 bases, and 14 bases lay between the germline ends. CDR1 MNHNY and CDR2 SVGAGI come from the germline V gene (reference sequence). The CDR3 loop spans 15 amino acids. The chain's CDR3 is CASSYSTVGEAEAFF. The CDR3 DNA follows: TGTGCCAGCAGTTACTCCACGGTGGGTGAAGCTGAAGCTTTCTTT.

This clonotype appeared a few times. The chain combines TRBV6-2 or TRBV6-3 with TRBJ2-7; the match to TRBD2 covers 12 bases. The trim removed 4 bases at V and 5 bases at J, leaving 9 bases unmatched. Germline values: CDR1 MNHEY, CDR2 SVGEGT. The CDR3 runs 16 residues. The CDR3 sequence: CASSWSTSGSRHEQYF. Here the CDR3 DNA reads TGTGCCAGCAGTTGGTCGACTAGCGGGAGTAGACACGAGCAGTACTTC.

V and J are TRBV4-1 and TRBJ2-1, with 7 bases lining up with TRBD2. This CDR3 has 14 amino acids. Germline V lookup: CDR1 MGHRA, CDR2 YSYEKL. With 4 bases clipped from V and 9 bases from J, the junction kept 9 bases outside the gene matches. In nucleotides, the CDR3 is TGCGCCAGCAGCCCCCGTCGGTGGGAGGGTGAGCAGTTCTTC. Its protein is CASSPRRWEGEQFF.

The chain couples TRBV20-1 to TRBJ1-4, with TRBD1 matching 7 bases. The CDR3 contains 13 residues. The V segment lost 6 bases and the J segment 3 bases; nucleotides outside the gene matches: 4. The V gene's germline CDR1 is DFQATT and CDR2 SNEGSKA (reference sequence). CDR3 coding DNA: TGCAGTGCCTACAGGGGCCCTAATGAAAAACTGTTTTTT. Protein product: CSAYRGPNEKLFF.